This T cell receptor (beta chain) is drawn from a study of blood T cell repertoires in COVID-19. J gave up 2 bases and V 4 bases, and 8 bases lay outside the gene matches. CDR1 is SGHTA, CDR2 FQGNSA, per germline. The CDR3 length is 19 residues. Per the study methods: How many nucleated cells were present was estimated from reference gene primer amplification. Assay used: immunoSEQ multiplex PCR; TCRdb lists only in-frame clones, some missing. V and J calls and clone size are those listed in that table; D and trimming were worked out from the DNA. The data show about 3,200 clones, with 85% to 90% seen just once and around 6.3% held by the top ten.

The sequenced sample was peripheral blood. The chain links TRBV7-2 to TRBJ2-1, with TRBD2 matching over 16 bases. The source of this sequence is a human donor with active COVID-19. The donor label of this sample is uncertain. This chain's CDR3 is CASSSPGLAGGSPYNEQFF. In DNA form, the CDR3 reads TGTGCCAGCAGCTCCCCGGGACTAGCGGGAGGGAGCCCCTACAATGAGCAGTTCTTC.